A selection of T cell receptor beta chains follows, all from one sample in a study of shared clonotypes between healthy human individuals. Generated by immunoSEQ multiplex PCR, the TCRdb table keeps only in-frame clones and is missing some. The sample includes roughly 890,000 clones, over 90% of them seen just once. Sequences were obtained from naive CD8+ T cells sorted from blood. The receptor source for this set is a man aged 25 to 40 in good health. Both conserved end residues are part of each CDR3. A D gene is named only where the DNA matches it firmly. The size field is filled for only some rows; it gives once, few, many or a size class.

v_call: TRBV7-6; d_call: TRBD1; j_call: TRBJ1-2; clone_size: NA; cdr3_nt: TGTGCCAGCAGCTTAGAAGGACAGGGGGCTTATGGCTACACCTTC; cdr3_aa: CASSLEGQGAYGYTF
v_call: TRBV4-2; d_call: NA; j_call: TRBJ1-5; clone_size: NA; cdr3_nt: TGTGCCAGCAGCCAAGATTACACAGTCCCGTATCAGCCCCAGCATTTT; cdr3_aa: CASSQDYTVPYQPQHF
v_call: TRBV28; d_call: TRBD2; j_call: TRBJ2-1; clone_size: once; cdr3_nt: TGTGCCAGCAGCCCGGGAGGTGATGAGCAGTTCTTC; cdr3_aa: CASSPGGDEQFF
v_call: TRBV18; d_call: NA; j_call: TRBJ1-2; clone_size: once; cdr3_nt: TGTGCCAGCTCACCACCCAACACGGCCTCCTATGGCTACACCTTC; cdr3_aa: CASSPPNTASYGYTF
v_call: TRBV11-2; d_call: TRBD1; j_call: TRBJ2-1; clone_size: NA; cdr3_nt: TGTGCCAGCAGCTTAGTCGTAGGGCCCGACAGGGCCAATGAGCAGTTCTTC; cdr3_aa: CASSLVVGPDRANEQFF
v_call: TRBV28; d_call: TRBD2; j_call: TRBJ2-1; clone_size: NA; cdr3_nt: TGTGCCAGCAGTTTATACCCCCCCGGGACTAGCGGGAGTTCCTACAATGAGCAGTTCTTC; cdr3_aa: CASSLYPPGTSGSSYNEQFF
v_call: TRBV29-1; d_call: NA; j_call: TRBJ2-1; clone_size: NA; cdr3_nt: TGCAGCGTTGAAGTGTGGGCCCCTGCCGGTGAGCAGTTCTTC; cdr3_aa: CSVEVWAPAGEQFF
v_call: TRBV10-3; d_call: NA; j_call: TRBJ2-5; clone_size: NA; cdr3_nt: TGTGCCATCAGTGAGCCTATGGCGGCCCTGGGCCAAGAGACCCAGTACTTC; cdr3_aa: CAISEPMAALGQETQYF
v_call: TRBV29-1; d_call: NA; j_call: TRBJ1-1; clone_size: NA; cdr3_nt: TGCAGCGTTGACCCCCCCCAAGTGGACACTGAAGCTTTCTTT; cdr3_aa: CSVDPPQVDTEAFF
v_call: TRBV7-9; d_call: NA; j_call: TRBJ2-3; clone_size: NA; cdr3_nt: TGTGCCAGCAGCTTAAGGGCTAGCCCAGATACGCAGTATTTT; cdr3_aa: CASSLRASPDTQYF
v_call: TRBV6-6; d_call: NA; j_call: TRBJ1-1; clone_size: NA; cdr3_nt: TGTGCCAGCAGTTTCCTAGGTACGGCGGACACTGAAGCTTTCTTT; cdr3_aa: CASSFLGTADTEAFF
v_call: TRBV5-4; d_call: TRBD1; j_call: TRBJ2-7; clone_size: NA; cdr3_nt: TGTGCCAGCAGCCCTACAGGGGGCGACTCCTACGAGCAGTACTTC; cdr3_aa: CASSPTGGDSYEQYF
v_call: TRBV27; d_call: NA; j_call: TRBJ2-3; clone_size: NA; cdr3_nt: TGTGCCAGCAGGCTCCCGGGGCTACATACGCAGTATTTT; cdr3_aa: CASRLPGLHTQYF
v_call: TRBV5-6; d_call: TRBD1; j_call: TRBJ1-1; clone_size: NA; cdr3_nt: TGTGCCAGCAGCCTGACAGGGAGCACTGAAGCTTTCTTT; cdr3_aa: CASSLTGSTEAFF
v_call: TRBV6-6; d_call: NA; j_call: TRBJ1-5; clone_size: NA; cdr3_nt: TGTGCCAGCAGATATACGACCAATCAGCCCCAGCATTTT; cdr3_aa: CASRYTTNQPQHF
v_call: TRBV6-6; d_call: NA; j_call: TRBJ1-1; clone_size: NA; cdr3_nt: TGTGCCAGCAGTGCCCTGGAGGGGGAGCTGGAAGCTTTCTTT; cdr3_aa: CASSALEGELEAFF
v_call: TRBV7-9; d_call: NA; j_call: TRBJ1-4; clone_size: NA; cdr3_nt: TGTGCCAGCAGCTGGCGGGACAAGGACGAAAAACTGTTTTTT; cdr3_aa: CASSWRDKDEKLFF
v_call: TRBV11-2; d_call: TRBD2; j_call: TRBJ2-7; clone_size: NA; cdr3_nt: TGTGCCAGCAGCCTCTCTGGCGGGGGAATCTCCTACGAGCAGTACTTC; cdr3_aa: CASSLSGGGISYEQYF
v_call: TRBV7-9; d_call: TRBD1; j_call: TRBJ1-4; clone_size: NA; cdr3_nt: TGTGCCAGCAGCGTGCCGACAGGGCTTAATGAAAAACTGTTTTTT; cdr3_aa: CASSVPTGLNEKLFF
v_call: TRBV11-2; d_call: NA; j_call: TRBJ2-5; clone_size: NA; cdr3_nt: TGTGCCAGCAGCTTAGGATTGGGCAGGGAGTACCAAGAGACCCAGTACTTC; cdr3_aa: CASSLGLGREYQETQYF
v_call: TRBV11-2; d_call: TRBD1; j_call: TRBJ2-4; clone_size: NA; cdr3_nt: TGTGCCAGCAGCCTAACAGGACAGGGTGCGAACATTCAGTACTTC; cdr3_aa: CASSLTGQGANIQYF
v_call: TRBV27; d_call: NA; j_call: TRBJ1-1; clone_size: NA; cdr3_nt: TGTGCCAGCGCAGTGGAGGAGGCCTTGAACACTGAAGCTTTCTTT; cdr3_aa: CASAVEEALNTEAFF
v_call: TRBV12-5; d_call: TRBD1; j_call: TRBJ2-2; clone_size: NA; cdr3_nt: TGTGCTAGTGGTTTGCTCCGGGACAGGCCAATTACATTAAACACCGGGGAGCTGTTTTTT; cdr3_aa: CASGLLRDRPITLNTGELFF
v_call: TRBV5-1; d_call: NA; j_call: TRBJ2-7; clone_size: NA; cdr3_nt: TGCGCCAGCAGCAAGGGACGGAACCACTCCTACGAGCAGTACTTC; cdr3_aa: CASSKGRNHSYEQYF
v_call: TRBV30; d_call: NA; j_call: TRBJ2-7; clone_size: NA; cdr3_nt: TGTGCCTGGAGTGATTTTAGGGATCGGAACGAGCAGTACTTC; cdr3_aa: CAWSDFRDRNEQYF
v_call: TRBV5-4; d_call: NA; j_call: TRBJ1-1; clone_size: once; cdr3_nt: TGTGCCAGCAGCCCGGGGGGACTTGAAGCTTTCTTT; cdr3_aa: CASSPGGLEAFF
v_call: TRBV14; d_call: NA; j_call: TRBJ2-7; clone_size: NA; cdr3_nt: TGTGCCAGCAGCCAACTCTACGAGCAGTACTTC; cdr3_aa: CASSQLYEQYF
v_call: TRBV29-1; d_call: NA; j_call: TRBJ1-2; clone_size: NA; cdr3_nt: TGCAGCGTTGAGTTCTCAGACTATGGCTACACCTTC; cdr3_aa: CSVEFSDYGYTF
v_call: TRBV4-3; d_call: TRBD1; j_call: TRBJ2-7; clone_size: NA; cdr3_nt: TGCGCCAGCAGCCAGTGGGACAGAAACTACGAGCAGTACTTC; cdr3_aa: CASSQWDRNYEQYF